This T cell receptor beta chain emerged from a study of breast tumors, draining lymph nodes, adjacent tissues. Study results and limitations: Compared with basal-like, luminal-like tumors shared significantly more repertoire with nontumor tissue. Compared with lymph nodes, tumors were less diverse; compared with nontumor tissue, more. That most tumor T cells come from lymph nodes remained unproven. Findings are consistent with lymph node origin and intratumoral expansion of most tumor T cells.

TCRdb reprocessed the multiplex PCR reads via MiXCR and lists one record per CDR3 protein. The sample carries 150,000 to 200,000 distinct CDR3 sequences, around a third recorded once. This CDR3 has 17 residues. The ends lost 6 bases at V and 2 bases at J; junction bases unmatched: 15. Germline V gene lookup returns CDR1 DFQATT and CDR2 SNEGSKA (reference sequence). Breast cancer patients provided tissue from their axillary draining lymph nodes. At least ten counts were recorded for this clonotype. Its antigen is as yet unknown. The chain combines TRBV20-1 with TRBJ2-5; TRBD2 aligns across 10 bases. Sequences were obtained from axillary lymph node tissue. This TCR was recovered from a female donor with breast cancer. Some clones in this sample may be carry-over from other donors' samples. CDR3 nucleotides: TGCAGTGCCAAGGGGGGACGCACTAGCGGGGCGCAAGAGACCCAGTACTTC. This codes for CSAKGGRTSGAQETQYF.